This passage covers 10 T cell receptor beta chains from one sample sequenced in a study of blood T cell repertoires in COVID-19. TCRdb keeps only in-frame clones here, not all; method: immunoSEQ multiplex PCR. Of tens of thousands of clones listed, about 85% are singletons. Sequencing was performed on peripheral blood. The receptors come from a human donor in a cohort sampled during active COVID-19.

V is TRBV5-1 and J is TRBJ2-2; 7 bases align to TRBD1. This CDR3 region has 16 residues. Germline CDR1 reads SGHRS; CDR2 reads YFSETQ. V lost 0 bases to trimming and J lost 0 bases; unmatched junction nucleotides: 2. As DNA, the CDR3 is TGCGCCAGCAGCTTGGGGACAGGCGCGAACACCGGGGAGCTGTTTTTT. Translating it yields CASSLGTGANTGELFF.

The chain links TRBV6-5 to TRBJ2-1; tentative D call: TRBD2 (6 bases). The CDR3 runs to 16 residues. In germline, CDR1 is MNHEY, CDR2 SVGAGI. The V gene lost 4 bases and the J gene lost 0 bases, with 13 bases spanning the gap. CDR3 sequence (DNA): TGTGCCAGCAGTTCCCTGGCGGGACGCTCCTACAATGAGCAGTTCTTC. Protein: CASSSLAGRSYNEQFF.

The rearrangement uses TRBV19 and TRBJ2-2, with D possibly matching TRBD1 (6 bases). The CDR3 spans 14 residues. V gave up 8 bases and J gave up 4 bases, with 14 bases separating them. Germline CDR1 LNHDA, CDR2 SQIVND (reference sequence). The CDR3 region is CASCSGTSTGELFF. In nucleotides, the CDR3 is TGTGCCAGTTGCTCCGGGACATCCACCGGGGAGCTGTTTTTT.

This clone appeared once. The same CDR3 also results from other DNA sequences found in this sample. The CDR3 coding sequence is TGTGCCAGCAGTCCCGGGACAAGTGGAAACACCATATATTTT. It codes for CASSPGTSGNTIYF. The chain uses TRBV6-5 and TRBJ1-3; tentatively, D is TRBD1 (6 bases). The V end lost 5 bases, the J end lost 3 bases, and 11 bases lay between the germline ends. The CDR3 is 14 amino acids. Germline V CDR1 and CDR2: MNHEY, SVGAGI.

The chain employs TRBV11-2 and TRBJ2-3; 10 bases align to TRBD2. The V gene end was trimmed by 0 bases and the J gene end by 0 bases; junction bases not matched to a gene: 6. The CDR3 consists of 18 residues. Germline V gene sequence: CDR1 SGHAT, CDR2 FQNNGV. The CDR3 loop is CASSLDPGLAASTDTQYF. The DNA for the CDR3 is TGTGCCAGCAGCTTAGACCCCGGACTAGCGGCTAGCACAGATACGCAGTATTTT. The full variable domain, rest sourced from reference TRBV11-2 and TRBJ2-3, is EAGVAQSPRYKIIEKRQSVAFWCNPISGHATLYWYQQILGQGPKLLIQFQNNGVVDDSQLPKDRFSAERLKGVDSTLKIQPAKLEDSAVYLCASSLDPGLAASTDTQYFGPGTRLTVL.

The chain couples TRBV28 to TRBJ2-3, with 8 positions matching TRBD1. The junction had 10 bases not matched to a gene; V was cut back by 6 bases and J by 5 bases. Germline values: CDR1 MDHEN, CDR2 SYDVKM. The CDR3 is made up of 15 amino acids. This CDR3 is CASSSQGAGGDTQYF. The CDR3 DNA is TGTGCCAGCAGCTCGCAGGGGGCCGGTGGAGATACGCAGTATTTT.

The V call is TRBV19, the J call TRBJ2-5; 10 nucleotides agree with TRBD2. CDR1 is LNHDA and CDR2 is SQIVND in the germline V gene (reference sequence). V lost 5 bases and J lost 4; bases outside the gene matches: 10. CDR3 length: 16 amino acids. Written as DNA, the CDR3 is TGTGCCAGTAGTCCTTCTAGCGGGAGAGTCGGAGAGACCCAGTACTTC. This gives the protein CASSPSSGRVGETQYF.

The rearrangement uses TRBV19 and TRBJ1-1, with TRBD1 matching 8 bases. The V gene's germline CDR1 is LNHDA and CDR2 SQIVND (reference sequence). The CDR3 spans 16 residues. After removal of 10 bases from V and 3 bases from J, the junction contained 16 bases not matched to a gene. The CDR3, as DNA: TGTGCCACCACTAGGACGGCAGGGGGCGCGCACACTGAAGCTTTCTTT. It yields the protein CATTRTAGGAHTEAFF.

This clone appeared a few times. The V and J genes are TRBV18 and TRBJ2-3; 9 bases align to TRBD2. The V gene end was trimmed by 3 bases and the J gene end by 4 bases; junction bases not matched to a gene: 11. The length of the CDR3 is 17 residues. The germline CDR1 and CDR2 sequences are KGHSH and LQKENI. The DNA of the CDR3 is TGTGCCAGCTCACCGTTAGGCGCGGGAGGGCCCGCAGATACGCAGTATTTT. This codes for CASSPLGAGGPADTQYF.

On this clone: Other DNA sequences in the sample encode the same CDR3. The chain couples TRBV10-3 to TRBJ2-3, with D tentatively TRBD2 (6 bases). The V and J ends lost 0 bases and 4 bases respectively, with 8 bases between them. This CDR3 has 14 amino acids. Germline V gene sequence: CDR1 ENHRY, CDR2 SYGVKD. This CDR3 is CAISESTGADTQYF. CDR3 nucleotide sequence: TGTGCCATCAGTGAGTCGACGGGGGCAGATACGCAGTATTTT.